What follows are 11 T cell receptor beta chains derived from one specimen sequenced in a study of T-cell reconstitution after alpha-beta-depleted transplantation in children. The TCRbeta library incorporated unique molecular identifiers. TCRdb reprocessed the PCR reads with MiXCR, giving one entry per CDR3 protein. Among just over 200,000 distinct CDR3 sequences listed, around 9.2% were seen once. This specimen was PBMCs, mostly from graft donor cells, taken 360 days after TCRalphabeta/CD19-depleted stem cell transplant. These receptors came from a male patient between 2 and 15 years old who had a stem cell transplant for acute myeloid leukemia, so the T cells may come from the graft donor.

V gene TRBV5-8 combines with J gene TRBJ2-7; 7 bases match TRBD1. Germline-derived CDR1 and CDR2 are SGHTS and YDEGEE. V lost 4 bases, J lost 3 bases, and 7 bases stayed unmatched. This CDR3 contains 14 residues. CDR3 sequence: CASSLTGSHYEQYF. The DNA for the CDR3 is TGTGCCAGCAGCCTGACAGGGTCCCACTACGAGCAGTACTTC.

This clonotype has a count of ten or more. The chain employs TRBV10-2 and TRBJ2-2; D is possibly TRBD1 or TRBD2 (5 bases each). The CDR3 consists of 15 residues. Trimming removed 6 bases from V and 8 bases from J, with 19 bases in between. In germline, CDR1 is WSHSY, CDR2 SAAADI. The chain's CDR3 is CASSPGRRSYGELFF. The CDR3 DNA follows: TGCGCCAGCAGCCCGGGACGGCGTTCGTATGGGGAGCTGTTTTTT.

This clonotype was recorded a few times. V is TRBV10-3 and J is TRBJ1-1; D remains unclear. The CDR3 runs 13 residues. The germline CDR1 and CDR2 sequences are ENHRY and SYGVKD. Trimming removed 1 base at V and 8 bases at J, with 11 bases between. The DNA of the CDR3 is TGTGCCATCAGTGAGTTGGAGGCAGTCGAAGCTTTCTTT. It specifies CAISELEAVEAFF.

This clonotype has a handful of counts. The rearrangement joins TRBV29-1 to TRBJ2-1, with TRBD2 matching 10 bases. CDR1 is SQVTM and CDR2 is ANQGSEA in the germline V gene. This CDR3 has 17 residues. Losses at the gene ends were 3 bases for V and 4 bases for J; bases not matched to a gene: 12. In DNA form, the CDR3 reads TGCAGCGTTGATACAGCCCCAGGACTAGCGGCGTACAATGAGCAGTTCTTC. It is translated as CSVDTAPGLAAYNEQFF.

The genes are TRBV25-1 and TRBJ2-7; D not resolved. The CDR3 has 14 amino acids. V was shortened by 3 bases and J by 5 bases, with 14 bases between the two germline ends. The V gene's germline CDR1 is MGHDK and CDR2 SYGVNS. DNA of the CDR3: TGTGCCAGCAGTGATGCGGAAGGGAACGACGAGCAGTACTTC. Translation: CASSDAEGNDEQYF.

V is TRBV5-5 and J is TRBJ2-1; 11 nucleotides align to TRBD2. CDR1 and CDR2 from the germline V gene are SGHKS and YYEKEE (reference sequence). The V segment lost 2 bases and the J segment 7 bases; nucleotides outside the gene matches: 5. This CDR3 region has 15 residues. DNA of the CDR3: TGTGCCAGCAGCTTTAGCGGGAGGGCTACAAATGAGCAGTTCTTC. It encodes CASSFSGRATNEQFF.

This clonotype was picked up a small number of times. The chain carries TRBV20-1 and TRBJ1-2, with 10 bases that match TRBD1. CDR3 length: 15 residues. Germline CDR1 reads DFQATT; CDR2 reads SNEGSKA (reference sequence). V lost 6 bases and J lost 7; bases outside the gene matches: 14. The CDR3 sequence: CSAPPLGTGASGYTF. The CDR3 nucleotides read TGCAGTGCCCCTCCTTTGGGGACAGGGGCGTCTGGCTACACCTTC.

Turning to this clonotype: No conserved phenylalanine or tryptophan ends this CDR3, so it is likely a read error. V gene TRBV29-1 combines with J gene TRBJ1-2, with D uncertain. Germline V gene lookup returns CDR1 SQVTM and CDR2 ANQGSEA. Deletions cut 0 bases from V and 4 bases from J, with 9 bases between. The CDR3 is 13 amino acids. The CDR3 loop reads CSVEEGRSYGYTY. DNA for the CDR3: TGCAGCGTTGAAGAGGGCAGATCCTATGGCTACACCTAC.

This clonotype was counted a few times. The J gene is TRBJ1-5, the V gene TRBV18; tentatively, D is TRBD1 (5 bases). V was clipped by 2 bases and J by 5 bases, with 10 bases between them. This CDR3 region has 14 residues. Looked up from germline, CDR1 is KGHSH and CDR2 is LQKENI. Written as DNA, the CDR3 is TGTGCCAGCTCACCAGCAGGGTATGATCAGCCCCAGCATTTT. This codes for CASSPAGYDQPQHF.

This clonotype has at least ten counts. The V and J genes are TRBV5-1 and TRBJ2-7, with 8 positions matching TRBD2. CDR1 and CDR2 (germline): SGHRS, YFSETQ. CDR3 length: 15 amino acids. With V trimmed by 0 bases and J by 4 bases, 6 bases remained unmatched. The CDR3 loop reads CASSLVREGRYEQYF. The CDR3 bases are TGCGCCAGCAGCTTGGTCCGGGAGGGCCGTTACGAGCAGTACTTC.

The chain combines TRBV5-1 with TRBJ2-3, with D perhaps given as TRBD1 or TRBD2 (5 bases each). This CDR3 is built from 14 residues. Trimming left V 0 bases short and J 6 bases short, with 11 bases between. Germline V CDR1 and CDR2: SGHRS, YFSETQ. The CDR3 DNA sequence: TGCGCCAGCAGCTTGGTGCCCGAGGGGGATACGCAGTATTTT. Protein: CASSLVPEGDTQYF.